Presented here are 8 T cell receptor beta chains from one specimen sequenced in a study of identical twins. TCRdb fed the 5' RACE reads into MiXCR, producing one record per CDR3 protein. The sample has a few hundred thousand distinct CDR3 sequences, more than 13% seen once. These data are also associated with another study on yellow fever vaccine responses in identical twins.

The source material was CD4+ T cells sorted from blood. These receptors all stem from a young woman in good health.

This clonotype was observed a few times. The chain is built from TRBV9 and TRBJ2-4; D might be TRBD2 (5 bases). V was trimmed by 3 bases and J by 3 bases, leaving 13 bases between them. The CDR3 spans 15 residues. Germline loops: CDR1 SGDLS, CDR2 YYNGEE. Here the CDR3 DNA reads TGTGCCAGCAGCGCCTCCGGGGATAACAAAAACATTCAGTACTTC. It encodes CASSASGDNKNIQYF.

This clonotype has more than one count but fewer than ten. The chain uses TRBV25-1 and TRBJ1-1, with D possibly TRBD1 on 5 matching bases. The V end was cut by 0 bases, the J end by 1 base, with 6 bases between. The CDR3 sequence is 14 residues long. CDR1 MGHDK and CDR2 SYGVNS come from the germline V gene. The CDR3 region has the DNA TGTGCCAGCAGTGAATACACAGGGAACACTGAAGCTTTCTTT. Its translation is CASSEYTGNTEAFF.

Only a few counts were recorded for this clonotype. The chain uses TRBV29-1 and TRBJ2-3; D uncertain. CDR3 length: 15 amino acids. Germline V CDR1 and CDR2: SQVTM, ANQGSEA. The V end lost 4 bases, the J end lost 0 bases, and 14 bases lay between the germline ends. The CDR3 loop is CSVVIIRTSTDTQYF. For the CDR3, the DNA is TGCAGCGTTGTTATTATCCGAACTAGCACAGATACGCAGTATTTT.

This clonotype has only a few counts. Here the CDR3 DNA reads TGTGCCAGCAGTTACTTCCAGGGGGTTTTCGATGAGCAGTTCTTC. Translated, it gives CASSYFQGVFDEQFF. This chain joins TRBV6-2 or TRBV6-3 and TRBJ2-1; 7 nucleotides agree with TRBD1. CDR1 and CDR2 from the germline V gene are MNHEY and SVGEGT. V was clipped by 1 base and J by 8 bases; unmatched bases: 8. There are 15 residues in the CDR3.

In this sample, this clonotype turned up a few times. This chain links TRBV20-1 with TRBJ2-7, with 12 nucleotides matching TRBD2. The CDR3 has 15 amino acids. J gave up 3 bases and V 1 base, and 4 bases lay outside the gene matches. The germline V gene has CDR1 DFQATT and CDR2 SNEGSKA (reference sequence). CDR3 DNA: TGCAGTGCTAGAGTGACTAGCGGGGGTCTCTACGAGCAGTACTTC. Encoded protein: CSARVTSGGLYEQYF.

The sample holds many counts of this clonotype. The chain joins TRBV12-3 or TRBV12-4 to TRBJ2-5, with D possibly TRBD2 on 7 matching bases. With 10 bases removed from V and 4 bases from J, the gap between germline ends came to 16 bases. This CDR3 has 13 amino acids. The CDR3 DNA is TGTGCCACTGGGGGGGCGAGTCGAGAGACCCAGTACTTC. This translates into CATGGASRETQYF.

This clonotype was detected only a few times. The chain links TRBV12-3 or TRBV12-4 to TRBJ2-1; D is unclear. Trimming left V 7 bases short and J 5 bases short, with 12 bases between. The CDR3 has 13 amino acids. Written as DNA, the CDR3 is TGTGCCAGCAAGGGTGCCGATAACAATGAGCAGTTCTTC. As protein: CASKGADNNEQFF.

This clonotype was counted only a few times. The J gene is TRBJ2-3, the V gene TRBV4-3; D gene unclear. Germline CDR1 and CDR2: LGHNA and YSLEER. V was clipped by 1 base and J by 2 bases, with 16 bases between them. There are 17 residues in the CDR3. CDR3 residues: CASSQGRGSIHTDTQYF. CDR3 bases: TGCGCCAGCAGCCAAGGGCGTGGGTCGATACACACAGATACGCAGTATTTT.